Listed here are 27 T cell receptor beta chains from one sample, sequenced in a study of shared clonotypes between healthy human individuals. In the naive CD8 group, cells lacked CD45RO and were positively selected for CCR7, so terminally differentiated effector memory CD45RA+ cells were left out. Produced via immunoSEQ multiplex PCR; TCRdb's table is partial and in-frame only. The profile shows some 1,900,000 clones, about 95% of them singletons. The sequenced sample was naive CD8+ T cells sorted from blood. Receptors were obtained from a man in his late teens or twenties in good health.

This chain joins TRBV13 and TRBJ1-2; 9 bases match TRBD1. V lost 4 bases, J lost 3 bases, and 3 bases stayed unmatched. CDR3 size: 14 residues. The germline gives CDR1 PRHDT, CDR2 FYEKMQ (reference sequence). CDR3 bases: TGTGCCAGCAGCTACGACAGGGGGTACTATGGCTACACCTTC. It translates to CASSYDRGYYGYTF.

The chain combines TRBV27 with TRBJ2-7; no reliable D call. The CDR3 is 13 amino acids. The germline CDR1 and CDR2 sequences are MNHEY and SMNVEV (reference sequence). V lost 5 bases, J lost 1 base, and 9 bases lay in between. In nucleotides, the CDR3 is TGTGCCAGCAGTCCTGTCTCGTCCTACGAGCAGTACTTC. It translates to CASSPVSSYEQYF.

This clone was observed a few times. Within the sample, other DNA sequences also encode this same CDR3. The chain carries TRBV27 and TRBJ1-1, with TRBD1 as a possible D gene (5 bases). The germline gives CDR1 MNHEY, CDR2 SMNVEV (reference sequence). Trimming took off 0 bases at V and 1 base at J, with 6 bases between the two ends. This CDR3 is built from 14 residues. The CDR3 protein is CASSLSGGNTEAFF. The DNA for the CDR3 is TGTGCCAGCAGTTTATCGGGGGGGAACACTGAAGCTTTCTTT.

This chain joins TRBV29-1 and TRBJ2-1, with 12 positions matching TRBD2. The CDR3 loop spans 18 amino acids. V was pared by 0 bases and J by 9 bases, with 15 bases of the junction left unmatched. Germline V gene lookup returns CDR1 SQVTM and CDR2 ANQGSEA. CDR3: CSVEEGASGRVSVGEQFF. The CDR3 DNA reads TGCAGCGTTGAAGAAGGGGCTAGCGGGAGGGTTTCTGTAGGTGAGCAGTTCTTC.

J is TRBJ1-1 and V is TRBV7-9; D remains ambiguous. Germline V gives CDR1 SEHNR, CDR2 FQNEAQ (reference sequence). Between the trimmed V and J ends, which lost 0 bases and 3 bases, there was a span of 11 bases. The CDR3 spans 15 residues. Written as DNA, the CDR3 is TGTGCCAGCAGCTTAGCCGGGGTAGCGTACACTGAAGCTTTCTTT. Its translation: CASSLAGVAYTEAFF.

V is TRBV2 and J is TRBJ2-5; D is undetermined. From germline, CDR1 is SNHLY and CDR2 FYNNEI. V lost 6 bases, J lost 3 bases, and 14 bases lay in between. The length of the CDR3 is 14 residues. The CDR3 coding sequence is TGTGCCAGCAGCCGTGGGCCTGGAGAAGAGACCCAGTACTTC. Encoded protein: CASSRGPGEETQYF.

This chain uses TRBV7-8 with TRBJ2-3; a possible D gene is TRBD1 (6 bases). Trimming left V 5 bases short and J 4 bases short, with 19 bases between. Germline V gene sequence: CDR1 SGHVS, CDR2 FQNEAQ. CDR3 length: 16 residues. As DNA, the CDR3 is TGTGCCAGCAGCCCCCTAAGCTTAGGGACACCAGATACGCAGTATTTT. This encodes CASSPLSLGTPDTQYF. The entire variable domain, with the rest obtained from reference TRBV7-8 and TRBJ2-3, is as follows: GAGVSQSPRYKVAKRGQDVALRCDPISGHVSLFWYQQALGQGPEFLTYFQNEAQLDKSGLPSDRFFAERPEGSVSTLKIQRTQQEDSAVYLCASSPLSLGTPDTQYFGPGTRLTVL.

The chain recombines TRBV27 with TRBJ2-3; D gene unclear. Germline lookup yields CDR1 MNHEY and CDR2 SMNVEV (reference sequence). This CDR3 is built from 13 residues. V gave up 9 bases and J gave up 2 bases, with 12 bases separating them. CDR3 coding DNA: TGTGCCAGTATCGCCCAGTTCACAGATACGCAGTATTTT. Translating gives CASIAQFTDTQYF.

The V call is TRBV29-1, the J call TRBJ1-2; D ambiguous. The V gene's germline CDR1 is SQVTM and CDR2 ANQGSEA. This CDR3 spans 13 amino acids. The V and J ends lost 1 base and 6 bases respectively, with 12 bases between them. In DNA, the CDR3 is TGCAGCGTTGAAGGGAGGGTAGGGAATGGCTACACCTTC. The encoded protein is CSVEGRVGNGYTF.

The chain recombines TRBV6-5 with TRBJ2-3, with 10 bases that match TRBD2. The ends lost 0 bases at V and 5 bases at J; junction bases unmatched: 5. Germline CDR1 reads MNHEY; CDR2 reads SVGAGI. This CDR3 comprises 16 residues. As DNA, the CDR3 is TGTGCCAGCAGTTACTCTCTAGCGGGGGACAGAGATACGCAGTATTTT. Its protein product is CASSYSLAGDRDTQYF.

This chain connects TRBV7-3 to TRBJ2-2; D not resolved. The length of the CDR3 is 17 residues. Trimming left V 0 bases short and J 8 bases short, with 19 bases between. CDR1 SGHTA and CDR2 FQGTGA come from the germline V gene. The CDR3 spells CASSLTGVTVGSGELFF. CDR3 sequence (DNA): TGTGCCAGCAGCTTAACGGGTGTTACGGTCGGGTCAGGGGAGCTGTTTTTT.

The chain is built from TRBV6-1 and TRBJ2-3; TRBD1 agrees at 9 bases. Germline-derived CDR1 and CDR2 are MNHNS and SASEGT. With V trimmed by 2 bases and J by 4 bases, 10 bases remained unmatched. The CDR3 sequence is 17 residues long. CDR3 coding DNA: TGTGCCAGCAGTGAATGGGGAAGGGACAGGGACCCAGATACGCAGTATTTT. This encodes CASSEWGRDRDPDTQYF.

In this sample, this clone turned up once. V gene TRBV19 combines with J gene TRBJ1-2, with D hard to call. CDR3 length: 14 residues. V was clipped by 3 bases and J by 3 bases, with 11 bases between them. From germline, CDR1 is LNHDA and CDR2 SQIVND (reference sequence). The CDR3 reads CASSIKGYHYGYTF. In DNA form, the CDR3 reads TGTGCCAGTAGTATTAAAGGATACCACTATGGCTACACCTTC.

This clone has only one observation. This chain joins TRBV11-2 and TRBJ2-5, with TRBD1 matching over 8 bases. V shed 2 bases, J shed 2 bases, and the junction held 1 base outside the gene matches. The CDR3 is made up of 14 amino acids. Germline loops: CDR1 SGHAT, CDR2 FQNNGV. CDR3 amino acids: CASSLRDRQETQYF. Written as DNA, the CDR3 is TGTGCCAGCAGCTTAAGGGACAGGCAAGAGACCCAGTACTTC. Full variable domain (outside the CDR3, taken from reference TRBV11-2 and TRBJ2-5): EAGVAQSPRYKIIEKRQSVAFWCNPISGHATLYWYQQILGQGPKLLIQFQNNGVVDDSQLPKDRFSAERLKGVDSTLKIQPAKLEDSAVYLCASSLRDRQETQYFGPGTRLLVL.

The chain joins TRBV10-2 to TRBJ2-7, with a weak D call TRBD2 (5 bases). The CDR3 extends over 13 amino acids. The germline gives CDR1 WSHSY, CDR2 SAAADI. V dropped 8 bases and J dropped 5 bases, with 16 bases sitting between them. The CDR3, as DNA: TGCGCCAGCGTTCCCGAGAGAGGGAACGAGCAGTACTTC. It yields the protein CASVPERGNEQYF.

V is TRBV9 and J is TRBJ2-1; 11 bases are a match to TRBD2. Germline V gene data show CDR1 as SGDLS and CDR2 as YYNGEE. The CDR3 has 16 amino acids. V trimming: 3 bases; J trimming: 8 bases; junction bases outside the gene matches: 10. The CDR3 bases are TGTGCCAGCAGCGCCCTACTAGCGGGAGTTTATGATGAGCAGTTCTTC. It translates to CASSALLAGVYDEQFF.

The chain uses TRBV13 and TRBJ1-3; possible D gene TRBD1, 5 bases. V was shortened by 2 bases and J by 0 bases, with 8 bases between the two germline ends. Germline V gene lookup returns CDR1 PRHDT and CDR2 FYEKMQ (reference sequence). The CDR3 covers 15 residues. The CDR3 sequence: CASSLQGFSGNTIYF. The CDR3 DNA follows: TGTGCCAGCAGCTTACAGGGCTTCTCTGGAAACACCATATATTTT.

The chain uses TRBV19 and TRBJ2-2, with 7 bases lining up with TRBD2. Germline-derived CDR1 and CDR2 are LNHDA and SQIVND (reference sequence). CDR3 length: 13 amino acids. V trimming: 9 bases; J trimming: 4 bases; junction bases outside the gene matches: 5. As DNA, the CDR3 is TGTGCCAGCCGGGGGAGGGGCACCGGGGAGCTGTTTTTT. Translated, it gives CASRGRGTGELFF.

The gene calls are TRBV9 and TRBJ1-2, with TRBD1 identical over 7 bases. The V gene's germline CDR1 is SGDLS and CDR2 YYNGEE. Trimming took 3 bases from V and 11 from J; bases not matched to a gene: 4. The CDR3 loop spans 11 amino acids. CDR3 protein: CASSEGAAYTF. Here the CDR3 DNA reads TGTGCCAGCAGCGAGGGGGCGGCGTACACCTTC. The variable domain in full, with the rest retrieved from reference TRBV9 and TRBJ1-2, is DSGVTQTPKHLITATGQRVTLRCSPRSGDLSVYWYQQSLDQGLQFLIQYYNGEERAKGNILERFSAQQFPDLHSELNLSSLELGDSALYFCASSEGAAYTFGSGTRLTVV.

The chain carries TRBV15 and TRBJ2-1; tentative D call: TRBD1 (5 bases). CDR1 is LNHNV and CDR2 is YYDKDF in the germline V gene (reference sequence). This CDR3 has 15 amino acids. The V gene lost 3 bases and the J gene lost 0 bases, with 9 bases spanning the gap. The CDR3 bases are TGTGCCACCAGCAGGGCAGGGATCTCCTACAATGAGCAGTTCTTC. It encodes CATSRAGISYNEQFF.

This sequence joins TRBV27 and TRBJ1-2; possible D gene TRBD1, 5 bases. Germline CDR1 reads MNHEY; CDR2 reads SMNVEV (reference sequence). The ends were cut back, 2 bases at V and 4 bases at J, with 8 bases in the middle. The CDR3 has 13 residues. CDR3 in amino acids: CASSLGGVYGYTF. The CDR3, as DNA: TGTGCCAGCAGTTTAGGGGGGGTCTATGGCTACACCTTC.

This clone was observed once. The chain combines TRBV9 with TRBJ2-1; D possibly uses TRBD1 or TRBD2 (5 bases each). The germline gives CDR1 SGDLS, CDR2 YYNGEE. The CDR3 covers 16 residues. V was trimmed by 6 bases and J by 0 bases, leaving 16 bases between them. The CDR3 DNA reads as TGTGCCAGCACCCTGGGGGTGTCCGCCTCCTACAATGAGCAGTTCTTC. Amino acid sequence: CASTLGVSASYNEQFF. The full variable domain, rest sourced from reference TRBV9 and TRBJ2-1, is DSGVTQTPKHLITATGQRVTLRCSPRSGDLSVYWYQQSLDQGLQFLIQYYNGEERAKGNILERFSAQQFPDLHSELNLSSLELGDSALYFCASTLGVSASYNEQFFGPGTRLTVL.

With respect to this clone: Additional DNA sequences in this sample encode the identical CDR3. The V call is TRBV7-9, the J call TRBJ1-6; 9 bases fit TRBD1. This CDR3 comprises 16 residues. CDR1 is SEHNR, CDR2 FQNEAQ, per germline (reference sequence). Unmatched junction bases numbered 5, after V lost 1 base and J lost 7 bases. The CDR3 region is CASSLEGTGLNSPLHF. DNA of the CDR3: TGTGCCAGCAGCTTAGAAGGGACAGGGCTAAATTCACCCCTCCACTTT.

This sequence joins TRBV18 and TRBJ2-7; TRBD1 matches 8 bases. Per the germline V gene, CDR1 is KGHSH and CDR2 is LQKENI. V trimming: 2 bases; J trimming: 3 bases; junction bases outside the gene matches: 6. This CDR3 is 15 amino acids long. This chain's CDR3 is CASSPADREFYEQYF. CDR3 DNA sequence: TGTGCCAGCTCACCAGCGGACAGGGAATTCTACGAGCAGTACTTC.

The J gene is TRBJ2-7, the V gene TRBV5-5; D tentatively fits TRBD1 or TRBD2 (5 bases each). The germline V gene has CDR1 SGHKS and CDR2 YYEKEE (reference sequence). The CDR3 extends over 14 amino acids. V was trimmed by 5 bases and J by 2 bases, leaving 14 bases between them. The CDR3 region is CASSRGGYTYEQYF. The DNA for the CDR3 is TGTGCCAGCAGTCGTGGGGGTTACACCTACGAGCAGTACTTC.

In regard to this clone: One base separates it from a far larger clone, so it is likely a read error. The J gene is TRBJ2-2, the V gene TRBV27; 7 nucleotides match TRBD2. Trimming at V came to 2 bases and at J to 4 bases, leaving 7 bases not matched to a gene. The CDR3 is 16 amino acids. Germline V gene data show CDR1 as MNHEY and CDR2 as SMNVEV (reference sequence). CDR3 coding DNA: TGTGCCAGCAGTTTAGCGGGAGACCCGGGCACCGGGGAGCTGTTTTTT. Protein product: CASSLAGDPGTGELFF.

V and J are TRBV4-3 and TRBJ2-7, with TRBD1 identical over 10 bases. Germline loops: CDR1 LGHNA, CDR2 YSLEER. V was pared by 5 bases and J by 6 bases, with 7 bases of the junction left unmatched. The CDR3 has 14 residues. The CDR3 DNA sequence: TGCGCCAGCAGCGCCCGGGACAGGGGATTCGAGCAGTACTTC. This gives the protein CASSARDRGFEQYF.